This TCR beta chain is drawn from a study of shared clonotypes between healthy human individuals. CDR1 is MNHEY, CDR2 SMNVEV, per germline (reference sequence). The J segment lost 8 bases and the V segment lost 6 bases, leaving 8 bases of the junction unmatched. This CDR3 region has 13 residues. Sequenced by immunoSEQ multiplex PCR; TCRdb stores in-frame clones only, minus some. The data hold about 480,000 clones, with approximately 79% observed a single time. The source of this sequence is a woman aged 40 to 50 in good health. Some clones in this sample may be carry-over from other donors' samples. The rearrangement uses TRBV27 and TRBJ1-2, with 8 bases that match TRBD1. Input material: PBMCs. CDR3 region: CASSPGRGQGYTF. CDR3 bases: TGTGCCAGCAGCCCGGGCAGGGGGCAAGGCTACACCTTC.